This T cell receptor (beta chain) was captured in a study of blood T cell repertoires in COVID-19. Participant age was roughly 18 to 100 years, and participants resided in 25 or so US areas. Clones were read by immunoSEQ multiplex PCR, and TCRdb kept only the in-frame ones, dropping some. The data hold roughly 180,000 clones, with roughly 87% observed a single time. V was shortened by 5 bases and J by 10 bases, with 15 bases between the two germline ends. The CDR3 contains 14 residues. CDR1 SGHDN and CDR2 FVKESK come from the germline V gene. The material sequenced was PBMCs or T cells enriched from blood (not recorded which). The receptor's source is a woman aged 30 to 39 who had recovered from COVID-19. The chain couples TRBV14 to TRBJ1-6, with D uncertain. CDR3 in amino acids: CASSYYRAESPLHF. The CDR3 coding sequence is TGTGCCAGCAGCTATTACCGTGCGGAATCACCCCTCCACTTT.